This TCR beta chain was retrieved from a study of blood T cell repertoires in COVID-19. Study-level information: Italy, Spain and the United States were the sources of the convalescent and acute COVID-19 samples. PBMCs, B-cell-depleted T cells, or T cells provided the cDNA or gDNA that made up the material.

In the original analysis: Reference gene primer amplification gave estimated nucleated cell counts. The assay was immunoSEQ multiplex PCR, and TCRdb's table has in-frame clones only and misses some. V, J and clone size reflect that table, while D and trimming were determined from the DNA. The repertoire holds approximately 300,000 clones, with about 90% as singletons. This CDR3 spans 14 amino acids. In germline, CDR1 is SGHTA, CDR2 FQGNSA. The J segment lost 0 bases and the V segment lost 7 bases, leaving 4 bases of the junction unmatched. The source is a woman aged 50 to 60 who had recovered from COVID-19. The chain joins TRBV7-2 to TRBJ1-2, with 8 bases identical to TRBD1. The sequencing input was peripheral blood. The CDR3, as DNA: TGTGCCAGCAACGACAGGGGAGCTAACTATGGCTACACCTTC. It specifies CASNDRGANYGYTF. Looking up the rest from reference TRBV7-2 and TRBJ1-2 gives the full variable domain: GAGVSQSPSNKVTEKGKDVELRCDPISGHTALYWYRQSLGQGLEFLIYFQGNSAPDKSGLPSDRFSAERTGGSVSTLTIQRTQQEDSAVYLCASNDRGANYGYTFGSGTRLTVV.